The present TCR beta chain was sequenced within a study of T cell responses to AZD1222 COVID-19 vaccine. Broader study findings: Spike-wide coverage was observed for vaccine-associated CD4 TCRs, with dominant responses at 160-218 and 743-854.

Pooled samples include second doses given at about 4 or 12 weeks. Sequencing was performed with immunoSEQ multiplex PCR; in TCRdb, only in-frame clones are kept and a portion is missing. The data show approximately 130,000 clones, 85% to 90% seen once. This clone was counted once. What it binds is unknown. This CDR3 comprises 17 residues. Trimming cost V 1 base and J 1 base; bases outside gene matches: 5. The germline CDR1 and CDR2 sequences are SGHRS and YFSETQ. The V call is TRBV5-1, the J call TRBJ2-3; the match to TRBD2 covers 11 bases. This sequence originates from an adult who received the AZD1222 COVID-19 vaccine. The sequenced sample was peripheral blood, obtained 28 days after the second AZD1222 dose. CDR3 DNA sequence: TGCGCCAGCAGCTTGACTGGTAGCGGGGGGGGCACAGATACGCAGTATTTT. As protein: CASSLTGSGGGTDTQYF.